These 20 T cell receptor beta chains came from one sample sequenced in a study of T-cell reconstitution after alpha-beta-depleted transplantation in children. Unique molecular identifiers were incorporated when the TCRbeta library was constructed. Via MiXCR, TCRdb re-called the PCR reads, giving one row per CDR3 protein. The sample yields 250,000 to 300,000 distinct CDR3 sequences, about 9.5% seen once. The sample consisted of PBMCs, taken before TCRalphabeta/CD19-depleted stem cell transplant. Receptor source: a boy in the first two years of life with acute myeloid leukemia, due to receive a stem cell transplant.

This clonotype was seen ten or more times. The rearrangement links TRBV12-3 or TRBV12-4 to TRBJ1-5, with D possibly matching TRBD1 (6 bases). Trimming left V 5 bases short and J 4 bases short, with 15 bases between. The CDR3 covers 15 residues. CDR3 loop: CASSLTGTQNQPQHF. The CDR3 DNA follows: TGTGCCAGCAGTCTTACCGGGACACAGAATCAGCCCCAGCATTTT.

This clonotype was recorded at least ten times. The chain recombines TRBV7-3 with TRBJ2-3; TRBD1 or TRBD2 may be the D gene (5 bases each). CDR3 length equals 15 residues. Trimming pared 5 bases from V and 2 bases from J, leaving 14 bases between. Germline CDR1 SGHTA, CDR2 FQGTGA. CDR3 region: CASSPGPRSTDTQYF. The CDR3 DNA is TGTGCCAGCAGCCCGGGACCCCGATCCACAGATACGCAGTATTTT.

This clonotype was seen only a few times. The V and J genes are TRBV18 and TRBJ2-3; D gene ambiguous. Trimming took 0 bases from V and 0 from J, leaving 7 bases between them. This CDR3 spans 15 amino acids. Germline CDR1 is KGHSH and CDR2 is LQKENI. This CDR3 reads CASSPPPGSTDTQYF. In DNA, the CDR3 is TGTGCCAGCTCACCACCACCAGGAAGCACAGATACGCAGTATTTT.

Remarks on this clonotype: A read error may explain this, as a much larger clone is one base away. This rearrangement joins TRBV28 to TRBJ2-7; 12 positions agree with TRBD2. CDR1 and CDR2 (germline): MDHEN, SYDVKM. CDR3 length: 16 residues. CDR3 nucleotides: TGTGGCAGCAGTTTATTCGGACTAGCGGGATCCTACGAGCAGTACTTC. Translated, it gives CGSSLFGLAGSYEQYF.

The rearrangement joins TRBV20-1 to TRBJ2-1; 9 positions match TRBD2. CDR1 and CDR2 (germline): DFQATT, SNEGSKA (reference sequence). V was clipped by 1 base and J by 2 bases; unmatched bases: 3. This CDR3 has 15 amino acids. The CDR3: CSARGLAGPYNEQFF. As DNA, the CDR3 is TGCAGTGCTAGAGGTCTAGCGGGACCCTACAATGAGCAGTTCTTC.

As regards this clonotype: A much more abundant neighbour one base away suggests this may be a read error. The V and J genes are TRBV10-3 and TRBJ1-1; the D is unclear. The CDR3 runs 13 residues. Germline V gives CDR1 ENHRY, CDR2 SYGVKD. The CDR3 region is CDISDPANTEAFF. The CDR3 DNA is TGTGACATCAGTGATCCCGCGAACACTGAAGCTTTCTTT.

This clonotype has ten or more counts. V and J are TRBV20-1 and TRBJ2-7; 9 nucleotides align to TRBD1. This CDR3 is built from 15 residues. Germline trimming cut 1 base from V and 0 bases from J; bases unmatched to any gene: 4. CDR1 and CDR2 (germline): DFQATT, SNEGSKA (reference sequence). CDR3 amino acids: CSARGGTGSSYEQYF. The CDR3 DNA reads as TGCAGTGCTAGAGGGGGGACAGGGAGCTCCTACGAGCAGTACTTC.

There are a few counts of this clonotype. The chain uses TRBV6-1 and TRBJ2-7, with a possible D match to TRBD1 (6 bases). The CDR3 has 13 residues. Trimming removed 6 bases from V and 2 bases from J, with 11 bases in between. Per the germline V gene, CDR1 is MNHNS and CDR2 is SASEGT. For the CDR3, the DNA is TGTGCCAGCAGCCAACAGGGTACCTACGAGCAGTACTTC. Residues: CASSQQGTYEQYF.

V and J are TRBV28 and TRBJ2-7; 11 bases are a match to TRBD1. Germline CDR1 is MDHEN and CDR2 is SYDVKM. There are 15 residues in the CDR3. The trim removed 3 bases at V and 4 bases at J, leaving 5 bases unmatched. The CDR3 DNA is TGTGCCAGCAGTTTTAGGGACAGGGGGTGGTACGAGCAGTACTTC. Protein: CASSFRDRGWYEQYF.

This clonotype was seen at least ten times. The chain joins TRBV6-5 to TRBJ2-3; 7 nucleotides align to TRBD2. This CDR3 has 16 residues. Germline V gene lookup returns CDR1 MNHEY and CDR2 SVGAGI. Trimming took 0 bases from V and 3 from J; bases not matched to a gene: 6. CDR3 sequence reads: CASSYSTAGETDTQYF. CDR3 DNA sequence: TGTGCCAGCAGTTACTCGACGGCGGGAGAGACAGATACGCAGTATTTT.

This clonotype was seen many times. The chain joins TRBV20-1 to TRBJ1-5; unclear D gene. V was pared by 1 base and J by 6 bases, with 10 bases between. The CDR3 runs 13 residues. Germline values: CDR1 DFQATT, CDR2 SNEGSKA (reference sequence). CDR3 residues: CSARGGWTQPQHF. CDR3 nucleotides: TGCAGTGCTAGAGGGGGATGGACTCAGCCCCAGCATTTT.

The chain links TRBV6-4 to TRBJ2-1, with 9 bases identical to TRBD2. The ends lost 10 bases at V and 4 bases at J; junction bases unmatched: 5. From germline, CDR1 is MRHNA and CDR2 SNTAGT. The CDR3 consists of 13 residues. This CDR3 is CAICGRAYNEQFF. Written as DNA, the CDR3 is TGTGCCATCTGCGGGAGGGCGTACAATGAGCAGTTCTTC.

This clonotype was detected ten times or more. This chain connects TRBV6-4 to TRBJ2-7, with a tentative D call TRBD1 (6 bases). The CDR3 has 13 residues. Per the germline V gene, CDR1 is MRHNA and CDR2 is SNTAGT. Trimming took off 9 bases at V and 2 bases at J, with 14 bases between the two ends. The CDR3 DNA sequence: TGTGCCAGTCACAGGGTCAGGGCCTACGAGCAGTACTTC. Its translation: CASHRVRAYEQYF.

This clonotype was seen many times. The chain combines TRBV29-1 with TRBJ2-3; D might be TRBD1 (7 bases). CDR1 is SQVTM, CDR2 ANQGSEA, per germline. The CDR3 consists of 14 residues. Trimming removed 5 bases from V and 2 bases from J, with 14 bases in between. CDR3 region: CSVRGRGDTDTQYF. The CDR3 DNA is TGCAGCGTTAGGGGCAGGGGGGACACAGATACGCAGTATTTT.

This clonotype was counted many times. The V call is TRBV3-1, the J call TRBJ1-2; D unclear. The CDR3 runs 14 residues. The V gene's germline CDR1 is LGHDT and CDR2 YNNKEL (reference sequence). Trimming shortened V by 4 bases and J by 4 bases, and 13 bases separated the two germline ends. CDR3 in DNA: TGTGCCAGCAGCCCTGGGTGGCTTGGCTATGGCTACACCTTC. Translated: CASSPGWLGYGYTF.

The sample holds many counts of this clonotype. The junction differs from germline at one of its ends, possibly a read error. This rearrangement joins TRBV20-1 to TRBJ2-3, with 8 bases aligning to TRBD2. Germline-derived CDR1 and CDR2 are DFQATT and SNEGSKA (reference sequence). The CDR3 runs 13 residues. CDR3 amino acids: CSASGGVTETQYF. In DNA form, the CDR3 reads TGCAGTGCTAGCGGGGGGGTCACAGAGACGCAGTATTTT.

The genes are TRBV30 and TRBJ2-5; 12 bases are a match to TRBD2. Germline CDR1 reads GTSNPN; CDR2 reads SVGIG (reference sequence). There are 15 residues in the CDR3. V lost 3 bases, J lost 5 bases, and 7 bases stayed unmatched. DNA for the CDR3: TGTGCCTGGAGCAAGACTAGCGGGAGTTTGGAGACCCAGTACTTC. Protein: CAWSKTSGSLETQYF.

This clonotype was recorded at least ten times. The chain combines TRBV5-1 with TRBJ2-5; TRBD2 aligns across 14 bases. Germline V gene sequence: CDR1 SGHRS, CDR2 YFSETQ. Trimming cost V 4 bases and J 2 bases; bases outside gene matches: 16. There are 20 residues in the CDR3. The CDR3 DNA follows: TGCGCCAGCAGCCCGGAGGAGGGACTAGCGGGAGAAGCCCTTCAAGAGACCCAGTACTTC. It codes for CASSPEEGLAGEALQETQYF.

The rearrangement links TRBV20-1 to TRBJ1-1; 10 nucleotides align to TRBD1. V shed 1 base, J shed 2 bases, and the junction held 7 bases outside the gene matches. The CDR3 extends over 16 amino acids. Germline V gene sequence: CDR1 DFQATT, CDR2 SNEGSKA (reference sequence). The CDR3 protein is CSARGHGQGENTEAFF. The DNA for the CDR3 is TGCAGTGCTAGAGGGCACGGACAGGGGGAAAACACTGAAGCTTTCTTT.

The sample holds many counts of this clonotype. The chain employs TRBV7-2 and TRBJ1-4; 7 nucleotides agree with TRBD1. This CDR3 has 14 amino acids. CDR1 SGHTA and CDR2 FQGNSA come from the germline V gene. V dropped 4 bases and J dropped 7; count of bases not matched to a gene: 6. The CDR3 DNA is TGTGCCAGCAGCTCATCAGGGGGTGCTGAAAAACTGTTTTTT. It is translated as CASSSSGGAEKLFF.